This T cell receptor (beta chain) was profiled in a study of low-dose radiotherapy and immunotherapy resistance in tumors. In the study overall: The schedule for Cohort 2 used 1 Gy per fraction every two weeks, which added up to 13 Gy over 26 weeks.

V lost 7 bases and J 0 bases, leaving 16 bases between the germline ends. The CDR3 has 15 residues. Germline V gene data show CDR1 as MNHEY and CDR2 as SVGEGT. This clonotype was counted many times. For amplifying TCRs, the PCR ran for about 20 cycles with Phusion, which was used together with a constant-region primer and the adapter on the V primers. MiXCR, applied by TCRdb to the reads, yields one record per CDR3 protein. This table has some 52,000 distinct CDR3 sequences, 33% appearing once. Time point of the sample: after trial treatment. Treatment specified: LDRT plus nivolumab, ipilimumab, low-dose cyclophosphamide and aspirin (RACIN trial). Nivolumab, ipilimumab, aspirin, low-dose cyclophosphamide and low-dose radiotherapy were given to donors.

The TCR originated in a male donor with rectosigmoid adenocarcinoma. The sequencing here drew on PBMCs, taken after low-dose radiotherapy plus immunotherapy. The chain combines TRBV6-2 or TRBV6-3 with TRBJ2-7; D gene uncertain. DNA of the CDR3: TGTGCCAGCATCGAGACTCCCGGCCGCTCCTACGAGCAGTACTTC. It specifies CASIETPGRSYEQYF.